What follows is one TCR beta chain and its context. Library preparation (for TCRbeta) was performed with unique molecular identifiers. In TCRdb, the PCR reads were re-called with MiXCR into one record per CDR3 protein. In the table there are about 610,000 distinct CDR3 sequences, approximately 10% of which are singletons. V was pared by 5 bases and J by 3 bases, with 8 bases of the junction left unmatched. The CDR3 length is 15 residues. CDR1 is SEHNR and CDR2 is FQNEAQ in the germline V gene (reference sequence). These data come from a study of T-cell reconstitution after alpha-beta-depleted transplantation in children.

The TCR originated in a human donor who donated a stem cell graft to a child with acute myeloid leukemia. Sequenced here: PBMCs from the stem cell graft donor, sampled from the stem cell graft. The V gene is TRBV7-9, the J gene TRBJ2-5, with 8 nucleotides matching TRBD1. In DNA, the CDR3 is TGTGCCAGCAGCAGAAGGACAGGGAAGGAAGAGACCCAGTACTTC. Protein product: CASSRRTGKEETQYF.